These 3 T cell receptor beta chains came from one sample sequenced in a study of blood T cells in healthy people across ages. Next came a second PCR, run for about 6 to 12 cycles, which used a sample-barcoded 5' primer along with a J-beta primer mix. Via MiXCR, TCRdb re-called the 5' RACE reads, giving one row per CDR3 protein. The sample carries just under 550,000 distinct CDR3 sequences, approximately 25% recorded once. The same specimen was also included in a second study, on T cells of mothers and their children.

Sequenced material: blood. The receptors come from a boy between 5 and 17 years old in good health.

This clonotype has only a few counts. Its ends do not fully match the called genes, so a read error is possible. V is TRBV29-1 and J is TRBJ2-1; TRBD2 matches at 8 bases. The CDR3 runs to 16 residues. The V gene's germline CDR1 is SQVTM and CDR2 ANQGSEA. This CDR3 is CGVEERRLARFREQFF. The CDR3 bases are TGCGGCGTTGAAGAGCGAAGACTAGCGAGATTTCGAGAGCAGTTCTTC.

This CDR3 reads CASSQVMAREAFF. CDR3 nucleotide sequence: TGTGCCAGCAGCCAAGTTATGGCCAGAGAAGCTTTCTTT. The rearrangement links TRBV3-1 to TRBJ1-1, with D uncertain. V was trimmed by 1 base and J by 8 bases, leaving 11 bases between them. CDR1 is LGHDT and CDR2 is YNNKEL in the germline V gene (reference sequence). There are 13 residues in the CDR3.

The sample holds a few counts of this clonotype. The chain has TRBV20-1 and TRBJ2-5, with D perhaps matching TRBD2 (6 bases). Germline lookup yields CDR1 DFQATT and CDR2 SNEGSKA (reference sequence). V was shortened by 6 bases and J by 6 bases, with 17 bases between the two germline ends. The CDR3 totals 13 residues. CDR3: CSAPPWGEQTQYF. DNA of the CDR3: TGCAGTGCCCCACCGTGGGGGGAACAGACCCAGTACTTC.